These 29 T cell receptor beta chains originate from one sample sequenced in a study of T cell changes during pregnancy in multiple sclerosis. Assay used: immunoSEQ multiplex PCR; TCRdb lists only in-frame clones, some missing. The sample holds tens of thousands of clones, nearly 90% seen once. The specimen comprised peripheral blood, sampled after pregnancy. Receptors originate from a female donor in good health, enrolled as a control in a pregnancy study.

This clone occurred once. CDR3 region: CASSNGQGLNQPQHF. CDR3 in DNA: TGTGCCAGCAGCAATGGACAGGGGCTCAATCAGCCCCAGCATTTT. The chain employs TRBV9 and TRBJ1-5, with 9 positions matching TRBD1. CDR1 is SGDLS and CDR2 is YYNGEE in the germline V gene. The CDR3 is made up of 15 amino acids. Trimming took 4 bases from V and 3 from J; bases not matched to a gene: 5.

The CDR3, as DNA: TGCGCCAGCAGCCAAGCCAGGGGCAATCAGCCCCAGCATTTT. It specifies CASSQARGNQPQHF. This chain links TRBV4-3 with TRBJ1-5, with D maybe TRBD1 (5 bases). Germline CDR1 LGHNA, CDR2 YSLEER. With 1 base removed from V and 2 bases from J, the gap between germline ends came to 6 bases. The CDR3 length is 14 residues.

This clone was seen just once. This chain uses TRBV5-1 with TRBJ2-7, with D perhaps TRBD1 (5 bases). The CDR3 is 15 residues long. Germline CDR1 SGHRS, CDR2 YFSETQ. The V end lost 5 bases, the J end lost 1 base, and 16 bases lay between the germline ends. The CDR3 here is CASSFAGLTSYEQYF. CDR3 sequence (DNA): TGCGCCAGCAGTTTTGCAGGGCTTACTTCCTACGAGCAGTACTTC.

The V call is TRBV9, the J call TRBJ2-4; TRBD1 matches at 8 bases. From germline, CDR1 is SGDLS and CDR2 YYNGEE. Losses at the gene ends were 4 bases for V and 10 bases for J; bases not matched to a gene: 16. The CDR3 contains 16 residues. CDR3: CASSPGGSLPKTIQYF. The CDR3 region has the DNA TGTGCCAGCAGCCCAGGGGGCTCTCTCCCAAAAACTATTCAGTACTTC.

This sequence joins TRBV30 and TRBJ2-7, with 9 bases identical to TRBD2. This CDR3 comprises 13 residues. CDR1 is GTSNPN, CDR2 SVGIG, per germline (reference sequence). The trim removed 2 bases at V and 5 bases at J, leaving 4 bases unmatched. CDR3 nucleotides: TGTGCCTGGAGTCCGGGACTAGCCCACGAGCAGTACTTC. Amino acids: CAWSPGLAHEQYF. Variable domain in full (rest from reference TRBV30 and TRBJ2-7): SQTIHQWPATLVQPVGSPLSLECTVEGTSNPNLYWYRQAAGRGLQLLFYSVGIGQISSEVPQNLSASRPQDRQFILSSKKLLLSDSGFYLCAWSPGLAHEQYFGPGTRLTVT.

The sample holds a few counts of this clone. CDR3 residues: CASSPPRQGEAFF. CDR3 in DNA: TGTGCCAGCTCACCACCCCGACAGGGCGAAGCTTTCTTT. V and J are TRBV18 and TRBJ1-1; 7 nucleotides align to TRBD1. CDR3 size: 13 residues. With V trimmed by 0 bases and J by 8 bases, 3 bases remained unmatched. Germline V gives CDR1 KGHSH, CDR2 LQKENI.

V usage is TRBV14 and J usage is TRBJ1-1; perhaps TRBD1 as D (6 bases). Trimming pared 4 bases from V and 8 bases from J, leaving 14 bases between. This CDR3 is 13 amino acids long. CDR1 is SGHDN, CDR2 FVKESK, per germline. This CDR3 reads CASSLQIGGEAFF. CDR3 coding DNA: TGTGCCAGCAGCCTTCAGATAGGGGGAGAAGCTTTCTTT.

The CDR3 nucleotides read TGTGCCAGTAGTATTCGGGTGAGCTCTGGAAACACCATATATTTT. Translating gives CASSIRVSSGNTIYF. The V call is TRBV19, the J call TRBJ1-3; D unclear. Germline loops: CDR1 LNHDA, CDR2 SQIVND (reference sequence). The CDR3 is made up of 15 amino acids. Trimming cost V 3 bases and J 0 bases, with 9 bases left between them.

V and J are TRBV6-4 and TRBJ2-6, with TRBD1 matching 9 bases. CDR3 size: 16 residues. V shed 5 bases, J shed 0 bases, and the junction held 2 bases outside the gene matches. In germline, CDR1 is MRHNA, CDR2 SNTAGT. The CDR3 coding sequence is TGTGCCAGCAGTAAGGGACAGGGCTCTGGGGCCAACGTCCTGACTTTC. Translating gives CASSKGQGSGANVLTF.

CDR3 sequence reads: CASSETGVGEQYF. The CDR3 nucleotides read TGTGCCAGCAGTGAAACAGGGGTCGGCGAGCAGTACTTC. The chain employs TRBV13 and TRBJ2-7, with TRBD1 matching over 7 bases. The CDR3 totals 13 residues. The J segment lost 6 bases and the V segment lost 6 bases, leaving 8 bases of the junction unmatched. Germline CDR1 PRHDT, CDR2 FYEKMQ (reference sequence).

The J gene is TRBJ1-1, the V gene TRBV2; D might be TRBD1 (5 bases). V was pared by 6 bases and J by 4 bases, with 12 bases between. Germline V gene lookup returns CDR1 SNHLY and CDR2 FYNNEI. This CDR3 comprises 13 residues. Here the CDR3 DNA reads TGTGCCAGCAGAGGTGGGGGGGGCACTGAAGCTTTCTTT. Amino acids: CASRGGGGTEAFF.

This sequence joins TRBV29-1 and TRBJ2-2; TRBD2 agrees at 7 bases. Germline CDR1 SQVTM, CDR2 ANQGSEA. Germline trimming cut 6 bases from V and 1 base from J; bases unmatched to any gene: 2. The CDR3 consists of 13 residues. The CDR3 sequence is CSVASGNTGELFF. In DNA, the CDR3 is TGCAGCGTCGCTAGCGGGAACACCGGGGAGCTGTTTTTT.

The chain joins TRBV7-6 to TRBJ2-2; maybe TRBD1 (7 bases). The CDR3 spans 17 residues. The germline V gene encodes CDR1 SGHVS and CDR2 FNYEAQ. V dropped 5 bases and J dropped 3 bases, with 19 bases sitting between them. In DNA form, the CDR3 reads TGTGCCAGCAGCAAAGATCGCGCCAGGGGGGACACCGGGGAGCTGTTTTTT. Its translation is CASSKDRARGDTGELFF.

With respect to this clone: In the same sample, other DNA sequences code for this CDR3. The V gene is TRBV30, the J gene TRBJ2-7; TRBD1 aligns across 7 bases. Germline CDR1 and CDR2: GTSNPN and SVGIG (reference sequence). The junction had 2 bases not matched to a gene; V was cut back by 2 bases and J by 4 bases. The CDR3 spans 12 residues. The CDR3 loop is CAWSTGDYEQYF. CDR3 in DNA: TGTGCCTGGAGTACAGGGGATTACGAGCAGTACTTC.

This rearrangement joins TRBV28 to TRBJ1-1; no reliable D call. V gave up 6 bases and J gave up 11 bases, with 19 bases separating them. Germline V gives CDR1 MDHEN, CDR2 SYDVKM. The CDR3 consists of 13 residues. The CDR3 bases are TGTGCCAGCAGCTCACAACCGACACTGCCGGCTTTCTTT. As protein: CASSSQPTLPAFF.

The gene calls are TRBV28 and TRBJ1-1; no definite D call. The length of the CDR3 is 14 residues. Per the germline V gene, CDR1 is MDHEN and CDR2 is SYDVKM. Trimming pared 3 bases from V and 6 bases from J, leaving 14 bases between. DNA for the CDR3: TGTGCCAGCAGTTTTAAGTTCGGAGTCTCTGAAGCTTTCTTT. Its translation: CASSFKFGVSEAFF.

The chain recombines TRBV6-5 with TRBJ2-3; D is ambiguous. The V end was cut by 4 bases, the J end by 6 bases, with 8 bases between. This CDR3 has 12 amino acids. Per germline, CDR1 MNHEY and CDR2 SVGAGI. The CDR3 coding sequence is TGTGCCAGCAGTTCCCGGTGGGATACGCAGTATTTT. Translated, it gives CASSSRWDTQYF.

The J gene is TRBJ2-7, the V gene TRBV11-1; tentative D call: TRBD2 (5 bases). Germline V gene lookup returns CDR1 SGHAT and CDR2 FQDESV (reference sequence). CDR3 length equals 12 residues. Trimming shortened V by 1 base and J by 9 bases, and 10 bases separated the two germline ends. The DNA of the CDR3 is TGTGCCAGCAGCTTAGAAACCCGGGGGCAGTACTTC. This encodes CASSLETRGQYF.

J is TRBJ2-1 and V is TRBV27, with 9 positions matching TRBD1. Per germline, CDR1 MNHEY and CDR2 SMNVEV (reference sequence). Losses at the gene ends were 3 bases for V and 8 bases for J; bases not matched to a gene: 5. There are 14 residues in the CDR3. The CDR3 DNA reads TGTGCCAGCAGTTTTGACAGGGGGGTGGATGAGCAGTTCTTC. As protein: CASSFDRGVDEQFF.

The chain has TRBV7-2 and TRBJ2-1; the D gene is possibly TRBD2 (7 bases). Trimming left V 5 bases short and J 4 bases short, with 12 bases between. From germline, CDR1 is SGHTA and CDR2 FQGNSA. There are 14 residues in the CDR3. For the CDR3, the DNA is TGTGCCAGCAGCCTGAGGGGGGGGTACAATGAGCAGTTCTTC. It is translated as CASSLRGGYNEQFF.

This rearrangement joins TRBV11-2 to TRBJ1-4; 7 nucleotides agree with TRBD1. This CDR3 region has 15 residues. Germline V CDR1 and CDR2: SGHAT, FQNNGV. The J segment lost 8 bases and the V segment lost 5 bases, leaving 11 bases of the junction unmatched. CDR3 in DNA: TGTGCCAGCAGCCCGTCAGGGGGTCGGAACGAAAAACTGTTTTTT. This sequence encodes CASSPSGGRNEKLFF.

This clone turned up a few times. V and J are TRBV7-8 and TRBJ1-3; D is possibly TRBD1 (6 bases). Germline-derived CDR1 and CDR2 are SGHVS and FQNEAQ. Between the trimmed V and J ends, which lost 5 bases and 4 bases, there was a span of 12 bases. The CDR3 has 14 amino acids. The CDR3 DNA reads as TGTGCCAGCAGCATAGGGACATCCGGAAACACCATATATTTT. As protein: CASSIGTSGNTIYF.

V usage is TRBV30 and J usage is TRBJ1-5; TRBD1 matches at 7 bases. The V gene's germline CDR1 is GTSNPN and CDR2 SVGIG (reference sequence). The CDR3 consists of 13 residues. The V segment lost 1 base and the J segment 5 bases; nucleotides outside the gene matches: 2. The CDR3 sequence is CAWSGQGDQPQHF. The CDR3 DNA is TGTGCCTGGAGTGGACAGGGTGATCAGCCCCAGCATTTT.

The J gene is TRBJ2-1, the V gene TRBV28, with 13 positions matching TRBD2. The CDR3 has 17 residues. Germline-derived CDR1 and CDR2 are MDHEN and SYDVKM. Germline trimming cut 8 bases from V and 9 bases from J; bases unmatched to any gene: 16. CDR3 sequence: CASYGLAGAPEGLEQFF. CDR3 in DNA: TGTGCCAGCTATGGACTAGCGGGAGCCCCGGAGGGTCTTGAGCAGTTCTTC.

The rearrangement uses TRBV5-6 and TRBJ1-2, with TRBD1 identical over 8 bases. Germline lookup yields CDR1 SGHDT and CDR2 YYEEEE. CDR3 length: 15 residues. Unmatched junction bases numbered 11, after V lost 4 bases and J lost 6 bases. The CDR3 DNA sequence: TGTGCCAGCAGCAATCTAGGACAGGGCAAGCATGGCTACACCTTC. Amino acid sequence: CASSNLGQGKHGYTF.

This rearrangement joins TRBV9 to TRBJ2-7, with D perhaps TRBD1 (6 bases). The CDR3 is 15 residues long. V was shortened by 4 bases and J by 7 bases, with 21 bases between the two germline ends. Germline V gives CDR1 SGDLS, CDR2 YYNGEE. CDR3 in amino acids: CASSSLDSMPIEQYF. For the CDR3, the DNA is TGTGCCAGCAGCTCCTTGGACAGTATGCCTATTGAGCAGTACTTC.

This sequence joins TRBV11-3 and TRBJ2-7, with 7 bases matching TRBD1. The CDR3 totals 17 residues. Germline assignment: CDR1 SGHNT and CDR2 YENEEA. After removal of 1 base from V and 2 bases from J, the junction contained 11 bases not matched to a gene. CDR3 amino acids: CASSLGAGQGDPYEQYF. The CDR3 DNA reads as TGTGCCAGCAGCTTAGGGGCGGGCCAGGGGGACCCCTACGAGCAGTACTTC.

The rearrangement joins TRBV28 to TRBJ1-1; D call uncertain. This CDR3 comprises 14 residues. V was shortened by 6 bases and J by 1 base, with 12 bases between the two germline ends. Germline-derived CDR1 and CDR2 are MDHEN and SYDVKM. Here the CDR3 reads CASSPYRGNTEAFF. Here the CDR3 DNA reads TGTGCCAGCAGCCCATATCGGGGGAACACTGAAGCTTTCTTT.

The CDR3 loop is CASSQVSAGDLNEQFF. DNA for the CDR3: TGTGCCAGCAGCCAAGTGTCGGCGGGAGATTTGAATGAGCAGTTCTTC. The J gene is TRBJ2-1, the V gene TRBV4-2; 7 positions match TRBD2. CDR1 is LGHNA, CDR2 YNFKEQ, per germline. The CDR3 has 16 residues. The V and J ends lost 1 base and 7 bases, in that order; junction bases with no gene match: 10.